The 10 T cell receptor beta chains below all came from one sample that was sequenced in a study of cytomegalovirus exposure and HLA in healthy donors. This PCR relied on a set of 60 Vbeta primers and 13 Jbeta primers. Assay: immunoSEQ multiplex PCR; the TCRdb copy retains only in-frame clones and omits some. Of around 150,000 clones listed, around four fifths are singletons. Specimen: PBMCs. The source is a girl aged 2-10 years in good health and CMV-seropositive.

CDR3 loop: CAWSQILGPFSGRAEDEQFF. The CDR3 DNA sequence: TGTGCCTGGTCCCAGATCTTGGGGCCCTTTAGCGGGAGGGCCGAAGATGAGCAGTTCTTC. V is TRBV30 and J is TRBJ2-1, with 11 nucleotides matching TRBD2. V gave up 5 bases and J gave up 8 bases; unmatched junction bases: 26. The CDR3 sequence is 20 residues long. Looked up from germline, CDR1 is GTSNPN and CDR2 is SVGIG (reference sequence).

This clone has a handful of counts. This chain connects TRBV10-3 to TRBJ1-1, with TRBD1 identical over 10 bases. The CDR3 sequence is 18 residues long. V dropped 6 bases and J dropped 0; count of bases not matched to a gene: 13. Germline loops: CDR1 ENHRY, CDR2 SYGVKD. The CDR3 sequence is CAISRGGGQGVMNTEAFF. DNA for the CDR3: TGTGCCATCAGCCGGGGTGGTGGACAGGGGGTGATGAACACTGAAGCTTTCTTT.

The rearrangement joins TRBV27 to TRBJ2-3; D call uncertain. This CDR3 region has 14 residues. Trimming shortened V by 8 bases and J by 7 bases, and 19 bases separated the two germline ends. Germline-derived CDR1 and CDR2 are MNHEY and SMNVEV (reference sequence). DNA of the CDR3: TGTGCCAGCGGCCCTGCCTCGAGGCAGTATACGCAGTATTTT. Amino acids: CASGPASRQYTQYF.

The gene calls are TRBV29-1 and TRBJ1-3; 9 bases match TRBD1. CDR3 length: 14 amino acids. With V trimmed by 6 bases and J by 2 bases, 5 bases remained unmatched. CDR1 SQVTM and CDR2 ANQGSEA come from the germline V gene. CDR3 in DNA: TGCAGCGTCCCGGACAGGGGAGCTGGAAACACCATATATTTT. Residues: CSVPDRGAGNTIYF.

The rearrangement joins TRBV30 to TRBJ1-2, with a tentative D call TRBD1 (5 bases). Trimming left V 3 bases short and J 7 bases short, with 21 bases between. The CDR3 totals 15 residues. Germline-derived CDR1 and CDR2 are GTSNPN and SVGIG (reference sequence). The CDR3 is CAWSPPSGWGFGYTF. CDR3 in DNA: TGTGCCTGGAGCCCCCCTAGCGGGTGGGGCTTTGGCTACACCTTC.

This chain connects TRBV29-1 to TRBJ2-7; TRBD1 aligns across 7 bases. The J segment lost 4 bases and the V segment lost 7 bases, leaving 10 bases of the junction unmatched. Germline loops: CDR1 SQVTM, CDR2 ANQGSEA. The CDR3 is made up of 13 amino acids. The CDR3 loop is CSALGGAAYEQYF. In DNA form, the CDR3 reads TGCAGCGCTCTAGGGGGCGCAGCTTACGAGCAGTACTTC.

CDR3 protein: CASSLVKMGPSGVRGGYTF. The CDR3 region has the DNA TGTGCCAGCAGCTTGGTTAAGATGGGGCCATCGGGGGTTCGAGGTGGCTACACCTTC. The chain recombines TRBV7-9 with TRBJ1-2; D might be TRBD1 (5 bases). The CDR3 spans 19 residues. V shed 3 bases and J shed 7 bases, with 30 bases lying between them. The germline gives CDR1 SEHNR, CDR2 FQNEAQ (reference sequence).

The V and J genes are TRBV7-3 and TRBJ2-1; TRBD2 aligns across 9 bases. The junction had 5 bases not matched to a gene; V was cut back by 2 bases and J by 0 bases. Germline assignment: CDR1 SGHTA and CDR2 FQGTGA. The length of the CDR3 is 17 residues. The CDR3: CASSLLGGGVSYNEQFF. The DNA of the CDR3 is TGTGCCAGCAGCTTATTAGGCGGGGGGGTCTCCTACAATGAGCAGTTCTTC.

This rearrangement joins TRBV28 to TRBJ2-5, with D maybe TRBD2 (5 bases). CDR1 and CDR2 from the germline V gene are MDHEN and SYDVKM. This CDR3 spans 13 amino acids. V was pared by 4 bases and J by 2 bases, with 8 bases between. The CDR3 protein is CASSWSGQETQYF. In nucleotides, the CDR3 is TGTGCCAGCAGTTGGAGCGGTCAAGAGACCCAGTACTTC.

The rearrangement joins TRBV6-1 to TRBJ2-6; D perhaps matches TRBD1 (6 bases). The ends were cut back, 2 bases at V and 0 bases at J, with 11 bases in the middle. CDR3 size: 17 residues. The germline gives CDR1 MNHNS, CDR2 SASEGT. The CDR3: CASSERRGYSGANVLTF. The CDR3 DNA reads TGTGCCAGCAGTGAAAGAAGGGGGTACTCTGGGGCCAACGTCCTGACTTTC.